Presented here are 23 T cell receptor beta chains from one specimen sequenced in a study of T cells in Graves' hyperthyroidism and ophthalmopathy. Amplification targeted TCR beta CDR3 regions from RNA transcripts. TCR CDR3 underwent first-round RT-PCR with the HTBI primer set. TCRdb itself ran the multiplex PCR reads through MiXCR, one entry per CDR3 protein. The sample contains 500,000 to 600,000 distinct CDR3 sequences, roughly 21% of which appear only once. Sequencing was performed on blood. Receptor source: a middle-aged man with Graves' ophthalmopathy.

The table lists this clonotype with a few counts. V and J are TRBV20-1 and TRBJ2-3; D is perhaps TRBD2 (6 bases). The CDR3 runs to 15 residues. CDR1 is DFQATT and CDR2 is SNEGSKA in the germline V gene (reference sequence). The V and J ends lost 3 bases and 4 bases respectively, with 17 bases between them. The CDR3 loop reads CSASMGSGDSDTQYF. The DNA of the CDR3 is TGCAGTGCTAGCATGGGTAGCGGAGACTCAGATACGCAGTATTTT.

This clonotype has at least ten counts. This CDR3 reads CASTFYYSNQPQHF. DNA of the CDR3: TGTGCCAGCACCTTTTACTATAGCAATCAGCCCCAGCATTTT. The chain is built from TRBV27 and TRBJ1-5, with D uncertain. Germline V gene data show CDR1 as MNHEY and CDR2 as SMNVEV (reference sequence). The V end lost 7 bases, the J end lost 0 bases, and 10 bases lay between the germline ends. The CDR3 is made up of 14 amino acids.

The chain employs TRBV28 and TRBJ2-4; D possibly corresponds to TRBD2 (6 bases). Germline CDR1 reads MDHEN; CDR2 reads SYDVKM. V was shortened by 2 bases and J by 1 base, with 12 bases between the two germline ends. The CDR3 totals 16 residues. This CDR3 is CASSLGGVGAKNIQYF. The CDR3 bases are TGTGCCAGCAGTTTAGGAGGGGTCGGGGCCAAAAACATTCAGTACTTC.

Ten or more counts support this clonotype. The rearrangement links TRBV7-9 to TRBJ1-1; D remains ambiguous. CDR3 length: 16 residues. The germline CDR1 and CDR2 sequences are SEHNR and FQNEAQ (reference sequence). V lost 3 bases, J lost 1 base, and 15 bases lay in between. CDR3 nucleotide sequence: TGTGCCAGCAGCTTCGGACGGGGAGTTAAGAACACTGAAGCTTTCTTT. This sequence encodes CASSFGRGVKNTEAFF.

The genes are TRBV5-8 and TRBJ2-2, with D possibly being TRBD1 or TRBD2 (7 bases each). CDR3 length: 17 amino acids. V gave up 3 bases and J gave up 2 bases, with 17 bases separating them. Germline CDR1 and CDR2: SGHTS and YDEGEE. The CDR3 region has the DNA TGTGCCAGCAGCTCCCGACAGGGCGGGAGCAACACCGGGGAGCTGTTTTTT. Translated: CASSSRQGGSNTGELFF.

This clonotype was seen many times. At one end, the junction sequence differs from germline, possibly due to a read error. The chain joins TRBV7-9 to TRBJ1-1, with D hard to call. The CDR3 consists of 13 residues. Germline V gene lookup returns CDR1 SEHNR and CDR2 FQNEAQ (reference sequence). The CDR3 coding sequence is TGTGCCAGCAGCCCACCTCCGAACGCTGAAGCTTTCTTT. Amino acid sequence: CASSPPPNAEAFF.

This clonotype was seen more than once but under ten times. The chain is built from TRBV5-1 and TRBJ2-2, with 12 nucleotides matching TRBD1. The CDR3 is made up of 16 amino acids. Trimming removed 0 bases from V and 9 bases from J; junction bases left unmatched: 6. CDR1 and CDR2 (germline): SGHRS, YFSETQ. The CDR3 sequence: CASSLAGQGALRELFF. In nucleotides, the CDR3 is TGCGCCAGCAGCTTGGCGGGACAGGGGGCATTAAGGGAGCTGTTTTTT.

This clonotype was detected many times. V and J are TRBV7-8 and TRBJ1-5; 9 nucleotides agree with TRBD1. V lost 5 bases to trimming and J lost 2 bases; unmatched junction nucleotides: 22. Germline CDR1 SGHVS, CDR2 FQNEAQ. This CDR3 contains 21 residues. The CDR3 sequence: CASSPTSTGTGFGMRNQPQHF. CDR3 DNA: TGTGCCAGCAGCCCAACGAGTACCGGGACAGGGTTTGGGATGCGCAATCAGCCCCAGCATTTT.

This clonotype was recorded many times. The chain uses TRBV6-5 and TRBJ2-5; the D call may be TRBD1 or TRBD2 (5 bases each). Deletions cut 2 bases from V and 8 bases from J, with 18 bases between. Germline assignment: CDR1 MNHEY and CDR2 SVGAGI. This CDR3 region has 15 residues. The DNA of the CDR3 is TGTGCCAGCAGTTACGCACCGGGACCCCAGGAAACCCAGTACTTC. Its protein is CASSYAPGPQETQYF.

The chain combines TRBV7-6 with TRBJ2-1; tentatively, D is TRBD2 (7 bases). The germline V gene has CDR1 SGHVS and CDR2 FNYEAQ. This CDR3 comprises 15 residues. V dropped 5 bases and J dropped 9 bases, with 20 bases sitting between them. The chain's CDR3 is CASSRGAVRDGEQFF. The CDR3 DNA follows: TGTGCCAGCAGCCGGGGGGCGGTGCGGGACGGTGAGCAGTTCTTC.

The sample holds a few counts of this clonotype. The V gene is TRBV28, the J gene TRBJ2-3; D gene ambiguous. This CDR3 has 13 residues. In germline, CDR1 is MDHEN, CDR2 SYDVKM. Trimming removed 2 bases at V and 6 bases at J, with 9 bases between. CDR3 protein: CASSLGSFDTQYF. Here the CDR3 DNA reads TGTGCCAGCAGTTTAGGTAGTTTCGATACGCAGTATTTT.

This clonotype was found many times. This chain joins TRBV12-3 or TRBV12-4 and TRBJ2-1, with D perhaps TRBD1 or TRBD2 (5 bases each). Trimming pared 0 bases from V and 9 bases from J, leaving 15 bases between. CDR3 length: 15 residues. The CDR3 is CASSLAGTVRGEQFF. CDR3 in DNA: TGTGCCAGCAGTTTAGCCGGGACGGTTAGGGGTGAGCAGTTCTTC.

The chain couples TRBV9 to TRBJ2-6; no clear D gene. Germline-derived CDR1 and CDR2 are SGDLS and YYNGEE. The V and J ends lost 0 bases and 4 bases respectively, with 2 bases between them. This CDR3 is built from 13 residues. In DNA, the CDR3 is TGTGCCAGCAGCGTAGTCGGGGCCAACGTCCTGACTTTC. Protein sequence: CASSVVGANVLTF.

This clonotype was counted a few times. The J gene is TRBJ2-5, the V gene TRBV20-1, with D maybe TRBD2 (7 bases). The CDR3 runs to 13 residues. Germline CDR1 reads DFQATT; CDR2 reads SNEGSKA (reference sequence). The germline V and J ends were trimmed by 6 bases and 2 bases, with 13 bases remaining between them. This CDR3 reads CSAWRGPQETQYF. Here the CDR3 DNA reads TGCAGTGCGTGGCGGGGGCCTCAAGAGACCCAGTACTTC.

This clonotype was seen a handful of times. The J gene is TRBJ1-1, the V gene TRBV28; weak D call: TRBD1 (5 bases). Trimming pared 6 bases from V and 3 bases from J, leaving 17 bases between. The germline V gene has CDR1 MDHEN and CDR2 SYDVKM. The CDR3 is made up of 15 amino acids. The CDR3 reads CASRGGGVGDTEAFF. The DNA of the CDR3 is TGTGCCAGCAGGGGGGGGGGGGTCGGGGACACTGAAGCTTTCTTT.

The chain combines TRBV3-1 with TRBJ1-2, with 9 bases lining up with TRBD1. From germline, CDR1 is LGHDT and CDR2 YNNKEL (reference sequence). After removal of 0 bases from V and 5 bases from J, the junction contained 4 bases not matched to a gene. This CDR3 contains 15 residues. The CDR3 DNA sequence: TGTGCCAGCAGCCAAGATATAGGACAGGGGTATGGCTACACCTTC. Translating gives CASSQDIGQGYGYTF.

This clonotype was seen at least ten times. The chain is built from TRBV10-3 and TRBJ2-7; TRBD2 might be the D (6 bases). Germline CDR1 and CDR2: ENHRY and SYGVKD. V dropped 3 bases and J dropped 3 bases, with 12 bases sitting between them. The CDR3 runs 14 residues. In DNA, the CDR3 is TGTGCCATCAGTGACCGGGACTCATTCTACGAGCAGTACTTC. The encoded protein is CAISDRDSFYEQYF.

CDR3 in amino acids: CASSFATQKETQYF. The CDR3 nucleotides read TGTGCCAGCAGCTTCGCTACCCAAAAAGAGACCCAGTACTTC. This chain joins TRBV5-4 and TRBJ2-5; D gene uncertain. V was pared by 2 bases and J by 3 bases, with 11 bases between. CDR1 and CDR2 (germline): SGHNT, YYREEE (reference sequence). The CDR3 sequence is 14 residues long.

A few counts support this clonotype. The V call is TRBV11-2, the J call TRBJ2-1; 8 nucleotides align to TRBD2. In germline, CDR1 is SGHAT, CDR2 FQNNGV. V lost 2 bases and J lost 8; bases outside the gene matches: 5. The CDR3 runs to 14 residues. CDR3 sequence (DNA): TGTGCCAGCAGCTTAACGGGGGGGGTGGATGAGCAGTTCTTC. Translation: CASSLTGGVDEQFF. Full variable domain (missing parts from reference TRBV11-2 and TRBJ2-1): EAGVAQSPRYKIIEKRQSVAFWCNPISGHATLYWYQQILGQGPKLLIQFQNNGVVDDSQLPKDRFSAERLKGVDSTLKIQPAKLEDSAVYLCASSLTGGVDEQFFGPGTRLTVL.

The V call is TRBV20-1, the J call TRBJ2-3; either TRBD1 or TRBD2 may fit D (6 bases each). CDR1 is DFQATT, CDR2 SNEGSKA, per germline (reference sequence). The CDR3 covers 13 residues. Deletions cut 6 bases from V and 5 bases from J, with 15 bases between. CDR3 bases: TGCAGTGCCCCAAAAGGGGGGATAGATACGCAGTATTTT. Translation: CSAPKGGIDTQYF.

Ten or more counts support this clonotype. The genes are TRBV5-1 and TRBJ2-1, with a possible D match to TRBD2 (6 bases). This CDR3 contains 14 residues. The V end was cut by 4 bases, the J end by 2 bases, with 10 bases between. Per germline, CDR1 SGHRS and CDR2 YFSETQ. For the CDR3, the DNA is TGCGCCAGCAGCCAGAGGACTACCTACAATGAGCAGTTCTTC. It encodes CASSQRTTYNEQFF. Complete variable domain (other parts from reference TRBV5-1 and TRBJ2-1): KAGVTQTPRYLIKTRGQQVTLSCSPISGHRSVSWYQQTPGQGLQFLFEYFSETQRNKGNFPGRFSGRQFSNSRSEMNVSTLELGDSALYLCASSQRTTYNEQFFGPGTRLTVL.

This clonotype was counted only a few times. V gene TRBV11-3 combines with J gene TRBJ2-5, with no clear D. The ends were cut back, 6 bases at V and 5 bases at J, with 16 bases in the middle. Germline lookup yields CDR1 SGHNT and CDR2 YENEEA. The CDR3 totals 14 residues. The CDR3 DNA is TGTGCCAGCAGACCCACCGGTGCTTCGGAGACCCAGTACTTC. It codes for CASRPTGASETQYF.

In this sample, this clonotype turned up a few times. The chain combines TRBV20-1 with TRBJ1-1, with TRBD1 matching over 7 bases. This CDR3 is 14 amino acids long. The V gene end was trimmed by 3 bases and the J gene end by 4 bases; junction bases not matched to a gene: 8. The germline CDR1 and CDR2 sequences are DFQATT and SNEGSKA (reference sequence). The CDR3 reads CSASPGGLGTEAFF. The CDR3 DNA is TGCAGTGCTAGTCCAGGGGGGTTGGGCACTGAAGCTTTCTTT.